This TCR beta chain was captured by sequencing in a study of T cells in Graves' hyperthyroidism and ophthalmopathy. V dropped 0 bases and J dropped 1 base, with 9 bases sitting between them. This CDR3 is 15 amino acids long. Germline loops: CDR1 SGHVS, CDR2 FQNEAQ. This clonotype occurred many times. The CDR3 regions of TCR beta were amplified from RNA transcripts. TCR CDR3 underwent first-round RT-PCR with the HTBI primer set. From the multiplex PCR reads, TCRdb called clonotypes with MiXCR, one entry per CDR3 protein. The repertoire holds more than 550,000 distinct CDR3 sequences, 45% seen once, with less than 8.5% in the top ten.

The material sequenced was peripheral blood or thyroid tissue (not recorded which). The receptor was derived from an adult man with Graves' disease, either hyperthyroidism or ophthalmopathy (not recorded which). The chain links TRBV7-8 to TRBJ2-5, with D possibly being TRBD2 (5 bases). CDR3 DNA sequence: TGTGCCAGCAGCTTAGCCTCACGGGGCCAAGAGACCCAGTACTTC. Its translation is CASSLASRGQETQYF. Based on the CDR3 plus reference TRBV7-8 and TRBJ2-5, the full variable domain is GAGVSQSPRYKVAKRGQDVALRCDPISGHVSLFWYQQALGQGPEFLTYFQNEAQLDKSGLPSDRFFAERPEGSVSTLKIQRTQQEDSAVYLCASSLASRGQETQYFGPGTRLLVL.